The 9 T cell receptor beta chains below all came from one sample that was sequenced in a study of T cells in Graves' hyperthyroidism and ophthalmopathy. It was RNA transcripts that yielded the amplified TCR beta CDR3 regions. A set of HTBI primers served as the primers for a first-round RT-PCR of the TCR CDR3. TCRdb itself ran the multiplex PCR reads through MiXCR, one entry per CDR3 protein. The sample holds some 770,000 distinct CDR3 sequences, 16% seen once. Sequencing was done on a sample of blood. The receptor source for this set is a man aged 18 to 29 with Graves' hyperthyroidism.

This clonotype has at least ten counts. This rearrangement joins TRBV28 to TRBJ2-3, with TRBD2 as a possible D gene (5 bases). The CDR3 extends over 15 amino acids. Trimming left V 2 bases short and J 0 bases short, with 9 bases between. Germline CDR1 reads MDHEN; CDR2 reads SYDVKM. Here the CDR3 reads CASSLTAESTDTQYF. The DNA of the CDR3 is TGTGCCAGCAGTTTAACAGCGGAAAGCACAGATACGCAGTATTTT.

The chain uses TRBV6-2 or TRBV6-3 and TRBJ1-2, with no clear D. Trimming removed 5 bases from V and 3 bases from J, with 13 bases in between. This CDR3 has 14 residues. The germline CDR1 and CDR2 sequences are MNHEY and SVGEGT. This chain's CDR3 is CASSPLTVYYGYTF. In DNA form, the CDR3 reads TGTGCCAGCAGTCCACTGACGGTCTACTATGGCTACACCTTC.

The chain joins TRBV24-1 to TRBJ2-5; D might be TRBD1 (5 bases). V lost 9 bases, J lost 4 bases, and 8 bases lay in between. Germline V gives CDR1 KGHDR, CDR2 SFDVKD. This CDR3 contains 11 residues. CDR3 sequence: CATQGGETQYF. The CDR3 DNA follows: TGTGCCACCCAGGGTGGAGAGACCCAGTACTTC.

The CDR3 sequence is CATELAGGYNEQFF. The CDR3 nucleotides read TGCGCCACTGAGCTAGCGGGAGGCTACAATGAGCAGTTCTTC. V and J are TRBV10-2 and TRBJ2-1, with TRBD2 identical over 11 bases. The germline V gene has CDR1 WSHSY and CDR2 SAAADI. The junction had 5 bases not matched to a gene; V was cut back by 10 bases and J by 3 bases. The CDR3 totals 14 residues.

This clonotype was recorded a few times. V is TRBV9 and J is TRBJ2-3; 8 bases align to TRBD2. Germline V gene lookup returns CDR1 SGDLS and CDR2 YYNGEE. V trimming: 3 bases; J trimming: 1 base; junction bases outside the gene matches: 4. The CDR3 sequence is 15 residues long. As DNA, the CDR3 is TGTGCCAGCAGCGCGGGAGGGAGGCGCACAGATACGCAGTATTTT. Encoded protein: CASSAGGRRTDTQYF. Full variable domain (missing parts from reference TRBV9 and TRBJ2-3): DSGVTQTPKHLITATGQRVTLRCSPRSGDLSVYWYQQSLDQGLQFLIQYYNGEERAKGNILERFSAQQFPDLHSELNLSSLELGDSALYFCASSAGGRRTDTQYFGPGTRLTVL.

This clonotype was seen a few times. This rearrangement joins TRBV4-1 to TRBJ2-7; TRBD1 matches at 7 bases. This CDR3 region has 16 residues. Germline-derived CDR1 and CDR2 are MGHRA and YSYEKL. The J segment lost 1 base and the V segment lost 0 bases, leaving 6 bases of the junction unmatched. CDR3 region: CASSQDKGRGSYEQYF. For the CDR3, the DNA is TGCGCCAGCAGCCAAGATAAAGGCAGGGGGTCCTACGAGCAGTACTTC.

This clonotype was picked up a small number of times. The J gene is TRBJ1-5, the V gene TRBV5-6, with TRBD1 matching 8 bases. Germline V gene data show CDR1 as SGHDT and CDR2 as YYEEEE. This CDR3 is built from 14 residues. After removal of 4 bases from V and 5 bases from J, the junction contained 5 bases not matched to a gene. CDR3 DNA: TGTGCCAGCAGCGTGACAGGGGCAGATCAGCCCCAGCATTTT. Translated, it gives CASSVTGADQPQHF.

This clonotype has a handful of counts. The chain joins TRBV7-9 to TRBJ2-2; tentatively, D is TRBD1 (6 bases). Germline CDR1 is SEHNR and CDR2 is FQNEAQ (reference sequence). The V and J ends lost 7 bases and 2 bases respectively, with 14 bases between them. The CDR3 extends over 15 amino acids. For the CDR3, the DNA is TGTGCCAGCACCGAGTGGGGGCCCAACACCGGGGAGCTGTTTTTT. Protein product: CASTEWGPNTGELFF.

This clonotype was counted a few times. The chain has TRBV6-5 and TRBJ2-2; D gene uncertain. CDR1 and CDR2 from the germline V gene are MNHEY and SVGAGI. Between the trimmed V and J ends, which lost 8 bases and 5 bases, there was a span of 21 bases. The CDR3 loop spans 16 amino acids. The CDR3 DNA sequence: TGTGCCAGCCGTTCTGGAGTATTTGTGAATACCGGGGAGCTGTTTTTT. This translates into CASRSGVFVNTGELFF.